This entry lists 16 T cell receptor beta chains sequenced from one sample in a study of control samples from healthy donors and cancer patients. TCRdb's copy holds only in-frame clones and misses some; the assay was immunoSEQ multiplex PCR. The table lists some 140,000 clones, less than 90% of them singletons. The sample comprised blood. These receptors all stem from a woman younger than 45 in good health.

This chain links TRBV9 with TRBJ1-4; maybe TRBD1 (6 bases). CDR1 SGDLS and CDR2 YYNGEE come from the germline V gene. V shed 3 bases and J shed 8 bases, with 11 bases lying between them. The CDR3 is 13 residues long. Written as DNA, the CDR3 is TGTGCCAGCAGCGGGGACATTGGGGAAAAACTGTTTTTT. Translating gives CASSGDIGEKLFF.

The chain links TRBV19 to TRBJ2-1; a possible D gene is TRBD2 (6 bases). Germline V gene lookup returns CDR1 LNHDA and CDR2 SQIVND (reference sequence). The CDR3 has 15 amino acids. V was cut by 3 bases and J by 2 bases, with 11 bases left in between. The CDR3 bases are TGTGCCAGTAGTATGTCCCCGGGAGCCTACAATGAGCAGTTCTTC. This sequence encodes CASSMSPGAYNEQFF.

The V and J genes are TRBV7-6 and TRBJ1-6; 8 nucleotides agree with TRBD1. This CDR3 has 16 amino acids. Germline V gene lookup returns CDR1 SGHVS and CDR2 FNYEAQ. Trimming cost V 3 bases and J 6 bases; bases outside gene matches: 7. CDR3 protein: CASSFSGDRGNSPLHF. Written as DNA, the CDR3 is TGTGCCAGCAGCTTCAGCGGTGACAGGGGTAATTCACCCCTCCACTTT.

The chain has TRBV18 and TRBJ2-7, with TRBD2 identical over 8 bases. The CDR3 is 15 residues long. V was pared by 0 bases and J by 0 bases, with 1 base of the junction left unmatched. Germline V CDR1 and CDR2: KGHSH, LQKENI. This CDR3 is CASSPPSGTSYEQYF. The CDR3 coding sequence is TGTGCCAGCTCACCACCTAGCGGGACCTCCTACGAGCAGTACTTC. The full variable domain, rest sourced from reference TRBV18 and TRBJ2-7, is NAGVMQNPRHLVRRRGQEARLRCSPMKGHSHVYWYRQLPEEGLKFMVYLQKENIIDESGMPKERFSAEFPKEGPSILRIQQVVRGDSAAYFCASSPPSGTSYEQYFGPGTRLTVT.

The chain combines TRBV6-5 with TRBJ1-1; D gene unclear. Trimming stripped 6 bases from V and 0 bases from J, with 11 bases between. CDR3 size: 14 residues. The germline V gene encodes CDR1 MNHEY and CDR2 SVGAGI. CDR3 sequence: CASSLGRVNTEAFF. CDR3 coding DNA: TGTGCCAGCAGCCTTGGACGGGTGAACACTGAAGCTTTCTTT.

V is TRBV6-5 and J is TRBJ1-2, with D unresolved. There are 15 residues in the CDR3. V was clipped by 0 bases and J by 7 bases, with 15 bases between them. Germline V CDR1 and CDR2: MNHEY, SVGAGI. In DNA, the CDR3 is TGTGCCAGCAGTTACTCGGACCTTCCAGGACTTGGCTACACCTTC. This translates into CASSYSDLPGLGYTF.

The rearrangement uses TRBV28 and TRBJ1-4; D might be TRBD1 (6 bases). Germline lookup yields CDR1 MDHEN and CDR2 SYDVKM. CDR3 length: 16 amino acids. The germline V and J ends were trimmed by 4 bases and 8 bases, with 20 bases remaining between them. CDR3 in amino acids: CASSSRTVRAGEKLFF. CDR3 nucleotide sequence: TGTGCCAGCAGTTCACGGACAGTCCGGGCCGGAGAAAAACTGTTTTTT.

V is TRBV18 and J is TRBJ2-1; D possibly corresponds to TRBD2 (5 bases). V was pared by 4 bases and J by 15 bases, with 19 bases between. This CDR3 region has 13 residues. CDR1 is KGHSH, CDR2 LQKENI, per germline. CDR3 bases: TGTGCCAGCTCACGTTCAGCGGAATCCATTCCGTTCTTC. Amino acids: CASSRSAESIPFF.

This clone came up a few times. The V and J genes are TRBV27 and TRBJ2-7, with D perhaps assigned TRBD1 or TRBD2 (5 bases each). The CDR3 is 14 amino acids. CDR1 is MNHEY, CDR2 SMNVEV, per germline (reference sequence). Trimming cost V 5 bases and J 2 bases, with 13 bases left between them. The CDR3 sequence: CASSPGGTTYEQYF. Here the CDR3 DNA reads TGTGCCAGCAGTCCTGGGGGAACCACCTACGAGCAGTACTTC.

The chain carries TRBV9 and TRBJ2-5; tentative D call: TRBD2 (5 bases). The germline CDR1 and CDR2 sequences are SGDLS and YYNGEE. This CDR3 is 17 amino acids long. Trimming took 4 bases from V and 0 from J, leaving 19 bases between them. Here the CDR3 DNA reads TGTGCCAGCAGCCCAACGTCGCGGGCTTTGTACCAAGAGACCCAGTACTTC. Translated: CASSPTSRALYQETQYF.

The CDR3 region has the DNA TGTGCCAGCAGTTTATGGGGACAGGAGAACCAAGAGACCCAGTACTTC. Residues: CASSLWGQENQETQYF. V is TRBV27 and J is TRBJ2-5; 8 nucleotides align to TRBD1. V shed 1 base, J shed 0 bases, and the junction held 4 bases outside the gene matches. This CDR3 comprises 16 residues. CDR1 is MNHEY and CDR2 is SMNVEV in the germline V gene (reference sequence).

The chain has TRBV11-3 and TRBJ2-7, with D possibly matching TRBD2 (5 bases). The CDR3 runs to 13 residues. CDR1 and CDR2 (germline): SGHNT, YENEEA. Trimming shortened V by 0 bases and J by 3 bases, and 6 bases separated the two germline ends. The CDR3: CASSLESGYEQYF. CDR3 in DNA: TGTGCCAGCAGCTTAGAAAGCGGCTACGAGCAGTACTTC.

This chain joins TRBV7-9 and TRBJ2-7; no firm D call. This CDR3 is built from 13 residues. Per the germline V gene, CDR1 is SEHNR and CDR2 is FQNEAQ (reference sequence). Trimming removed 0 bases at V and 2 bases at J, with 5 bases between. For the CDR3, the DNA is TGTGCCAGCAGCTTAGCATCTACCTACGAGCAGTACTTC. This sequence encodes CASSLASTYEQYF.

This chain joins TRBV10-3 and TRBJ1-2; 7 bases are a match to TRBD1. The CDR3 extends over 14 amino acids. Germline CDR1 is ENHRY and CDR2 is SYGVKD. J was trimmed by 7 bases and V by 3 bases; bases with no gene match: 8. This CDR3 reads CAISDQGGEAGYTF. Written as DNA, the CDR3 is TGTGCCATCAGTGATCAAGGGGGCGAGGCTGGCTACACCTTC.

The chain carries TRBV6-5 and TRBJ1-5; no reliable D call. V dropped 0 bases and J dropped 5 bases, with 5 bases sitting between them. This CDR3 comprises 13 residues. Looked up from germline, CDR1 is MNHEY and CDR2 is SVGAGI. In DNA, the CDR3 is TGTGCCAGCAGTTACTCGAGGGATCAGCCCCAGCATTTT. This translates into CASSYSRDQPQHF.

This clone was seen a handful of times. The chain links TRBV29-1 to TRBJ1-1, with a possible D match to TRBD1 (5 bases). Trimming took 7 bases from V and 6 from J, leaving 12 bases between them. Germline CDR1 SQVTM, CDR2 ANQGSEA. This CDR3 is built from 11 residues. CDR3 DNA: TGCAGCGCCCTCTGGGGACCTGAAGCTTTCTTT. Residues: CSALWGPEAFF.